The T cell receptor (beta chain) described here comes from a study of vaccination and CD4 T cells after COVID-19. Notes on this clonotype: Its target is unknown.

Positive PCR tests came between March and December 2020, ahead of the US Alpha, Beta and Delta variants. V was pared by 5 bases and J by 2 bases, with 5 bases of the junction left unmatched. In germline, CDR1 is SGHTA, CDR2 FQGTGA. There are 15 residues in the CDR3. Study results and caveats: SARS-CoV-2-reactive clonotypes showed a nonsignificant median rise from 21 to 38. Analysis of convalescent patients found that 304 of 307 vaccine-specific clones were spike mono-reactive.

One entry per CDR3 protein, called by TCRdb with MiXCR from the PCR reads. The sample holds 15,000 to 20,000 distinct CDR3 sequences, 60% seen once. The sequences come from CD4+ T cells from blood, collected after SARS-CoV-2 vaccination. V gene TRBV7-3 combines with J gene TRBJ2-3; 9 nucleotides line up with TRBD2. The source is a human donor who had recovered from COVID-19. The CDR3 DNA is TGTGCCAGCAGCCGTCGGACTAGCGTCACAGATACGCAGTATTTT. The encoded protein is CASSRRTSVTDTQYF.